A single sample is the source of the 9 T cell receptor beta chains below, sequenced in a study of response to subunit inactivated influenza vaccine. TCRdb passed the RT-PCR reads through MiXCR, listing each CDR3 protein once. The data contain 500,000 or so distinct CDR3 sequences, approximately 17% of them singletons. The sample in question was CD4+ T cells sorted from PBMCs, obtained around 25 months after vaccination. The receptors stem from a man aged 45-69 years who received an inactivated influenza vaccine.

The rearrangement uses TRBV29-1 and TRBJ1-1; 9 bases match TRBD1. Germline trimming cut 1 base from V and 0 bases from J; bases unmatched to any gene: 9. The CDR3 is 17 residues long. Germline assignment: CDR1 SQVTM and CDR2 ANQGSEA. The CDR3 is CSVEVPPGQGMNTEAFF. Written as DNA, the CDR3 is TGCAGCGTTGAAGTCCCTCCGGGACAGGGAATGAACACTGAAGCTTTCTTT.

This clonotype was seen a handful of times. This chain uses TRBV5-6 with TRBJ1-6, with 7 bases aligning to TRBD1. Trimming cost V 3 bases and J 6 bases; bases outside gene matches: 12. This CDR3 is 17 amino acids long. The germline V gene has CDR1 SGHDT and CDR2 YYEEEE. CDR3 nucleotides: TGTGCCAGCAGCTCCAAATCGACAGGGATAATTAATTCACCCCTCCACTTT. Translation: CASSSKSTGIINSPLHF.

This clonotype was seen only a few times. This chain joins TRBV12-3 or TRBV12-4 and TRBJ2-5, with TRBD2 matching over 13 bases. This CDR3 is built from 15 residues. J was trimmed by 5 bases and V by 6 bases; bases with no gene match: 6. Here the CDR3 DNA reads TGTGCCAGCAGACGACTAGCGGGAGGAGGGGAGACCCAGTACTTC. Amino acids: CASRRLAGGGETQYF.

V usage is TRBV7-2 and J usage is TRBJ2-1; 7 bases align to TRBD2. J gave up 6 bases and V 4 bases, and 6 bases lay outside the gene matches. The CDR3 runs to 14 residues. Germline loops: CDR1 SGHTA, CDR2 FQGNSA. CDR3 sequence: CASSSRTSFNEQFF. In DNA, the CDR3 is TGTGCCAGCAGCTCACGGACTAGTTTCAATGAGCAGTTCTTC.

This chain joins TRBV28 and TRBJ2-7; no firm D call. The CDR3 totals 14 residues. V lost 8 bases to trimming and J lost 1 base, with 15 bases between them. Germline CDR1 MDHEN, CDR2 SYDVKM. This CDR3 reads CASRQEDGSYEQYF. CDR3 sequence (DNA): TGTGCCAGCCGCCAAGAGGACGGATCCTACGAGCAGTACTTC.

V and J are TRBV29-1 and TRBJ2-7; TRBD2 matches at 7 bases. J lost 3 bases, V lost 3 bases, and 5 bases had no gene match. Germline loops: CDR1 SQVTM, CDR2 ANQGSEA. The CDR3 extends over 13 amino acids. As DNA, the CDR3 is TGCAGCGTTGAGGGGACTACCCTCTACGAGCAGTACTTC. This translates into CSVEGTTLYEQYF.

V usage is TRBV20-1 and J usage is TRBJ2-5; 10 bases match TRBD1. With V trimmed by 6 bases and J by 7 bases, 17 bases remained unmatched. The CDR3 sequence is 16 residues long. Germline CDR1 and CDR2: DFQATT and SNEGSKA (reference sequence). The CDR3 DNA sequence: TGCAGTGCAACCACCACCGGGACAGGGGCATCCGGGACCCAGTACTTC. It is translated as CSATTTGTGASGTQYF.

The rearrangement links TRBV7-6 to TRBJ2-1; 7 nucleotides align to TRBD1. The ends lost 3 bases at V and 3 bases at J; junction bases unmatched: 5. Germline V gene data show CDR1 as SGHVS and CDR2 as FNYEAQ. The CDR3 runs 15 residues. CDR3 DNA: TGTGCCAGCAGCTTCTTGGGACAGAACTACAATGAGCAGTTCTTC. Translated: CASSFLGQNYNEQFF.

This clonotype was seen repeatedly, ten times or more. V is TRBV10-3 and J is TRBJ1-3; D remains ambiguous. Germline lookup yields CDR1 ENHRY and CDR2 SYGVKD. The CDR3 is 14 residues long. The V and J ends lost 3 bases and 0 bases respectively, with 6 bases between them. The CDR3 nucleotides read TGTGCCATCAGTGATAGTACCTCTGGAAACACCATATATTTT. Its translation is CAISDSTSGNTIYF.